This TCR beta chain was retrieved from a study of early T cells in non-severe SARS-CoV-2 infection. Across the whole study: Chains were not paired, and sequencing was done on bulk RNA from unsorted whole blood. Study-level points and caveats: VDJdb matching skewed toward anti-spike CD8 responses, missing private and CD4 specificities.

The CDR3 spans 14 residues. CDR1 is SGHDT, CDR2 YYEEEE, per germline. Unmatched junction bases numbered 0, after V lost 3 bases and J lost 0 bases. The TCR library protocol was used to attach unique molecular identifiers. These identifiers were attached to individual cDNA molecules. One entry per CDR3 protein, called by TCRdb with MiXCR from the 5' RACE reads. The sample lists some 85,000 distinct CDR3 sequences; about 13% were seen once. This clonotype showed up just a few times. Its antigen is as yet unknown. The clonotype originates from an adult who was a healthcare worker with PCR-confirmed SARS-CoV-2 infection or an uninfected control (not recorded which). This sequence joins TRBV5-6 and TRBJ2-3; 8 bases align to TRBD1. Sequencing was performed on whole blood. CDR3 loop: CASSWDRSTDTQYF. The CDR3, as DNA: TGTGCCAGCAGCTGGGACAGGAGCACAGATACGCAGTATTTT.